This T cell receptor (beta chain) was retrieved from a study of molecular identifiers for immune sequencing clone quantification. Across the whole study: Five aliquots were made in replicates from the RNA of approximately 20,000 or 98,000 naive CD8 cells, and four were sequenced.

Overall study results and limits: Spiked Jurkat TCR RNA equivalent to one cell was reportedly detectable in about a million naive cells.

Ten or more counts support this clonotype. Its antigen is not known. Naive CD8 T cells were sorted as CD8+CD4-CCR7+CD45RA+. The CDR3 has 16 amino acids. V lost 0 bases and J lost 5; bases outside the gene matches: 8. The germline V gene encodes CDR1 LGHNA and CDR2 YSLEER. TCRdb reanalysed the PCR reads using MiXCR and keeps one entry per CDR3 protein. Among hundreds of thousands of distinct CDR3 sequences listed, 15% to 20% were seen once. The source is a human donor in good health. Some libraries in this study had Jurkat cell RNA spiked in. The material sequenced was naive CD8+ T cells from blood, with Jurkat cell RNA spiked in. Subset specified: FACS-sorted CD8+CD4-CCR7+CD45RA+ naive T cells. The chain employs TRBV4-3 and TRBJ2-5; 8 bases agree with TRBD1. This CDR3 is CASSQDRQGARETQYF. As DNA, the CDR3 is TGCGCCAGCAGCCAAGATCGTCAGGGGGCGCGGGAGACCCAGTACTTC.